The source of this T cell receptor (beta chain) is a study of post-analysis software for immune sequencing data (dated by TCRdb to about 2015). Broadly, across the study: Relapsing-remitting, secondary progressive and progressive-relapsing multiple sclerosis were recorded as disease courses, and subtype annotation was lacking for some patients. The patient repertoires were set against eleven to twelve previously published healthy control repertoires from donors whose ages ranged from roughly 6 to 25 years. A subset of samples was prepared in parallel using single-end sample barcoding, then pooled and co-amplified after Illumina adapter ligation.

Study-wide conclusions, independent of this receptor: Compared with controls, multiple sclerosis patients had significantly lower normalized Chao1 diversity, a finding suggesting substantial peripheral T-cell clonal expansion. When samples were clustered directly using the F measure, samples prepared in the same batch co-clustered strongly, which prompted a batch-effect correction. Four or five TRBV segments, including TRBV5-6, TRBV5-1 and TRBV20-1, were significantly more frequent in patients than controls. The multiple sclerosis patient group was slightly younger than the control group.

Libraries were built with PCR. The listed sequencing device is Illumina HiSeq 2500. Unique molecular identifiers were incorporated into TCR beta cDNA libraries to reduce PCR and sequencing biases. Every 1 to 10 million input T cells yielded roughly 0.5 million cDNA molecules, meaning each molecule approximated one T cell. Patient libraries were prepared and sequenced with the same protocol used for the earlier healthy control dataset. Within a given batch, samples were prepared together, multiplexed and sequenced on the same HiSeq lane. Under the source paper's analysis protocol: MIGEC was used to process the raw barcoded reads, and molecular identifier groups with only a single read were discarded before consensus assembly and CDR3 extraction. VDJtools was used for post-analysis of the clonotype tables, and diversity was normalized by down-sampling every dataset to the size of the smallest sample. In repertoire overlap clustering, CDR3 amino acid sequences, but not nucleotide sequences, were matched to correct batch-related cross-sample contamination. TCRdb trimmed public reads at Q25 via fastp, called clones via MiXCR and kept in-frame beta chains. When rows share a CDR3 protein, they turn into one entry using the most common DNA and genes. In this record, the V and J calls reflect TCRdb's handling and not the investigators' own analysis. A total of under 900,000 distinct CDR3 sequences appear in this sample, about 53% of them only once. Clones ranked in the top ten supply roughly 4.4% of the sample.

To demonstrate the VDJtools post-analysis software, TCR beta repertoires were profiled from the peripheral blood of roughly 14 young patients with multiple sclerosis. The multiple sclerosis patients were children and adolescents ranging in age from roughly 6 to 15 years. Turning to this clonotype: The antigen it binds to is not known. Base qualities are not recorded, but no much larger clone differs from it by a single base.

From a lookup of the germline V gene, CDR1 and CDR2 are MNHEY and SVGAGI. V loses 2 bases of germline sequence and J loses 0 bases, and the interval between the two ends is 10 bases. Counted from cysteine to phenylalanine, this CDR3 has 15 amino acids. The entry retains the CDR3 DNA only, 45 bases that are in frame from base 1. The receptor's source is a girl aged 10 to 17 with multiple sclerosis. Recombination joined TRBV6-5 with TRBJ1-2; TRBD1 could be the D gene, as 6 bases match. Material: blood. Read as DNA, the sequence is TGTGCCAGCAGTTACCGGAGACAGGCTAACTATGGCTACACCTTC. Translated, it reads CASSYRRQANYGYTF.